This T cell receptor (beta chain) was sequenced in a study of regulatory T cells in long-lasting Graves disease. This clonotype has at least ten counts. Antigen: not known. Arm-PCR of CDR3 regions and iRepertoire HTBI primers were used to build TCR beta libraries. TCRdb itself ran the multiplex PCR reads through MiXCR, one entry per CDR3 protein. The table includes approximately 560,000 distinct CDR3 sequences, about 16% detected once. The CDR3 consists of 16 residues. V lost 4 bases and J 0 bases, leaving 14 bases between the germline ends. The germline gives CDR1 SGHRS, CDR2 YFSETQ. Time point in this sample: newly diagnosed GD, antithyroid drugs for less than 3 months. From PBMCs, RNA was extracted and then used to make the TCR library. Findings of the study overall: Sharing of public clonotypes was greater in persistent patients (under 3,000) than in new patients (around 890).

This same sample was also taken into another study, of T cells in Graves' hyperthyroidism and ophthalmopathy. From that second work: It was considered stable Graves' hyperthyroidism when ophthalmopathy did not progress within 18 months. First-round RT-PCR of the TCR CDR3 relied on the HTBI primer set.

This TCR came from a man aged 18 to 35 with Graves disease. The chain couples TRBV5-1 to TRBJ2-1; TRBD2 is a possible D gene (6 bases). This material consisted of peripheral blood mononuclear cells (PBMCs), taken at new diagnosis, from a patient treated with antithyroid drugs. Written as DNA, the CDR3 is TGCGCCAGCAGCCCCGGACTACTTAGCTCCTACAATGAGCAGTTCTTC. This codes for CASSPGLLSSYNEQFF. The entire variable domain, with the rest obtained from reference TRBV5-1 and TRBJ2-1, is as follows: KAGVTQTPRYLIKTRGQQVTLSCSPISGHRSVSWYQQTPGQGLQFLFEYFSETQRNKGNFPGRFSGRQFSNSRSEMNVSTLELGDSALYLCASSPGLLSSYNEQFFGPGTRLTVL.